This is a list of T cell receptor beta chains from one sample in a study of identical twins. In TCRdb, the 5' RACE reads were re-called with MiXCR into one record per CDR3 protein. The sample has 500,000 or so distinct CDR3 sequences; about 20% are singletons. The data were also submitted as part of a second study, on T cells expressing NK-cell markers.

The sample taken for sequencing was CD4+ T cells sorted from blood. Receptor source: a woman between 18 and 29 years old in good health. Both conserved end residues are part of each CDR3. D genes are given only for firm matches. A row's size may be missing; if present it is once, few, many or a size class.

v_call,clone_size,d_call,j_call,cdr3_aa,cdr3_nt
TRBV9,.,.,TRBJ2-2,CASSVVLGDTGELFF,TGTGCCAGCAGCGTAGTTCTAGGAGACACCGGGGAGCTGTTTTTT
TRBV7-2,.,.,TRBJ2-1,CASSSQFGEQFF,TGTGCCAGCAGCTCCCAATTCGGGGAGCAGTTCTTC
TRBV6-1,.,TRBD1,TRBJ2-7,CASSVPGQLYEQYF,TGTGCCAGCAGTGTTCCGGGACAGTTATACGAGCAGTACTTC
TRBV6-2/TRBV6-3,many,TRBD2,TRBJ2-1,CGSGRREFDNEQFF,TGTGGAAGCGGGAGGCGGGAGTTCGACAATGAGCAGTTCTTC
TRBV19,.,TRBD1,TRBJ1-6,CASNTPGQTNSPLHF,TGTGCCAGTAACACCCCGGGACAGACGAATTCACCCCTCCACTTT
TRBV20-1,.,.,TRBJ2-5,CSASPDYQETQYF,TGCAGTGCCTCACCGGACTACCAAGAGACCCAGTACTTC
TRBV3-1,.,.,TRBJ2-5,CASSRRTRQETQYF,TGTGCCAGCAGCCGGAGGACTCGCCAAGAGACCCAGTACTTC
TRBV6-6,.,.,TRBJ1-6,CASRRGDSPLHF,TGTGCCAGCAGGAGGGGGGATTCACCCCTCCACTTT
TRBV12-3/TRBV12-4,.,.,TRBJ1-4,CASSLRAQANEKLFF,TGTGCCAGCAGTTTGCGGGCGCAGGCTAATGAAAAACTGTTTTTT
TRBV5-1,few,.,TRBJ2-6,CASSLKATSGANVLTF,TGCGCCAGCAGCTTGAAGGCGACCTCTGGGGCCAACGTCCTGACTTTC
TRBV7-6,.,TRBD2,TRBJ2-4,CASSLRSGKGSENIQYF,TGTGCCAGCAGCTTACGTAGCGGGAAAGGGTCCGAAAACATTCAGTACTTC
TRBV3-1,.,.,TRBJ2-4,CASSQDYGVLAKNIQYF,TGTGCCAGCAGCCAAGACTATGGGGTGTTAGCCAAAAACATTCAGTACTTC
TRBV7-2,.,.,TRBJ2-7,CASSFGTGGKTYEQYF,TGTGCCAGCAGCTTCGGGACGGGGGGCAAAACCTACGAGCAGTACTTC
TRBV3-1,.,TRBD2,TRBJ2-1,CASSLSLSGEGDEQFF,TGTGCCAGCAGCCTAAGTCTTAGCGGGGAGGGCGATGAGCAGTTCTTC
TRBV12-3/TRBV12-4,.,.,TRBJ2-7,CASSLLHSVEQYF,TGTGCCAGCAGTTTATTACACTCGGTGGAGCAGTACTTC
TRBV7-9,few,.,TRBJ2-2,CASSFEGGELFF,TGTGCCAGCAGCTTTGAGGGCGGGGAGCTGTTTTTT
TRBV20-1,few,.,TRBJ1-1,CSSQVSRNTEAFF,TGCAGTTCTCAGGTATCCCGGAACACTGAAGCTTTCTTT
TRBV20-1,few,.,TRBJ2-7,CSARAFVNDEQYF,TGCAGTGCTAGGGCTTTTGTGAACGACGAGCAGTACTTC
TRBV12-3/TRBV12-4,.,.,TRBJ2-7,CASSRSFYEQYF,TGTGCCAGCAGCCGGTCCTTCTACGAGCAGTACTTC
TRBV15,.,.,TRBJ1-1,CATSGRQVSEAFF,TGTGCCACCAGTGGTCGGCAGGTTTCTGAAGCTTTCTTT
TRBV12-3/TRBV12-4,many,.,TRBJ2-7,CASSLAYREQYF,TGTGCCAGCAGTTTAGCCTACAGAGAGCAGTACTTC
TRBV6-5,.,TRBD2,TRBJ2-3,CASSYSRLAGIPDTQYF,TGTGCCAGCAGTTACTCGCGACTAGCGGGGATACCAGATACGCAGTATTTT
TRBV16,.,.,TRBJ1-1,CASSQSLGGRFMNTEAFF,TGTGCCAGCAGCCAATCTTTGGGGGGCCGATTTATGAACACTGAAGCTTTCTTT
TRBV5-1,.,.,TRBJ2-7,CASSLERAHEQYF,TGCGCCAGCAGCTTGGAAAGGGCTCACGAGCAGTACTTC
TRBV5-1,few,.,TRBJ2-5,CASSLGGRVQETQYF,TGCGCCAGCAGCTTGGGAGGTCGAGTTCAGGAGACCCAGTACTTC
TRBV12-3/TRBV12-4,many,.,TRBJ2-7,CASSWTFYEQYF,TGTGCCAGCAGTTGGACATTCTACGAGCAGTACTTC